This record concerns one T cell receptor (beta chain) sequence. Its target antigen remains unknown. The input lacks base qualities; no much larger clone sits a single base away. The data belong to a study of siplizumab effects on memory and regulatory T cells (dated by TCRdb to about 2019). About the investigation overall: The study looked at the effect of siplizumab, an anti-CD2 antibody, on alloreactive T-cell subsets in allogeneic mixed lymphocyte reactions made from human PBMCs.

Paper-wide results and their limitations: Of the alloreactive CD4+ clones that could be mapped, the Treg-derived share averaged about 70% with siplizumab compared with around 27% in control reactions. Whether proliferating Tregs from siplizumab cultures were suppressive was not functionally confirmed. A naive or memory phenotype could not be assigned to roughly 80-97% of proliferating CD4+ or CD8+ clones. Sequences below about 10^-5 frequency were poorly captured, so only a minor fraction of alloreactive clones could be mapped to unstimulated subsets. Unstimulated naive T cells appeared to be more diverse than memory T cells, and naive cells seemed to make a substantial contribution to the alloresponse. Siplizumab significantly lowered the cumulative frequency of alloreactive sequences that could be traced to unstimulated CD4+ memory T cells.

The receptor library was made with the immunoSEQ multiplex PCR assay. Roughly 10^5 TCR templates per sample were assayed on the deep sequencing platform. Genomic DNA extracted from sorted T cells was used for TCRbeta CDR3 sequencing. The authors' pipeline ran thus. The R programming language was used for clonal analysis of TCRbeta CDR3 data. Alloreactive CD4+ and CD8+ clones were defined by comparing unstimulated samples with post-reaction CFSE-low samples. By matching sequences to the repertoires of sorted unstimulated Treg and non-Treg cells, each alloreactive CD4+ clone was assigned a regulatory or non-regulatory origin. TCRdb carries this immuneACCESS record with in-frame sequences only. Its versions omit some clonotypes, under half of them owing to an unresolved V gene in the studies checked, with the rest unexplained. From that table come the V and J calls and clone size; the DNA was used to work out D and trimming. The sample profile shows fewer than 85,000 clones; over 80% of them were found once. Of the sample, around 1.4% falls within the top ten clones.

Sorted unstimulated T cells, along with proliferating T cells recovered from mixed lymphocyte reactions, underwent TCRbeta CDR3 sequencing. Fresh whole blood from fewer than 11 HLA-typed healthy donors served as the source for isolating PBMCs. To map where alloreactive clones came from, CD4+ regulatory T cells in the unstimulated state were FACS-sorted. The receptor's source is a human donor in good health. Sequenced input: Tregs sorted from blood.

The DNA is TGTGCCAGCAGTGCCCAGATAGGGGGTCGACCTGAAGCTTTCTTT. It translates to CASSAQIGGRPEAFF. The chain is made from TRBV6-4 and TRBJ1-1, with TRBD1 tentatively as D gene (6 bases match). CDR3 length: 15 amino acids, cysteine to phenylalanine. Left in the record is the CDR3 DNA by itself, 45 bases read in frame from the first base. CDR1 and CDR2 were assigned from the germline V gene as MRHNA and SNTAGT. Trimming costs V 4 bases and J 6 bases, and their ends lie 18 bases apart.